Each of the 10 T cell receptor beta chains below was sequenced from the same sample in a study of regulatory T cells in long-lasting Graves disease. Noted time point: newly diagnosed GD, antithyroid drugs for less than 3 months. Construction of the TCR library relied on RNA isolated from PBMCs. The authors built TCR beta libraries using iRepertoire HTBI primers and Arm-PCR of CDR3 regions. TCRdb re-analysed the multiplex PCR reads in MiXCR, keeping a single row per CDR3 protein. The sample lists around 500,000 distinct CDR3 sequences, 13% occurring once. The same specimen was also included in a second study, on T cells in Graves' hyperthyroidism and ophthalmopathy.

Specimen: peripheral blood mononuclear cells (PBMCs), collected at new diagnosis, from a patient treated with antithyroid drugs. The origin of the receptors is a man younger than 40 with Graves disease.

This clonotype was found many times. This chain connects TRBV7-8 to TRBJ1-6, with D tentatively TRBD1 (5 bases). The CDR3 covers 16 residues. Germline V CDR1 and CDR2: SGHVS, FQNEAQ. The V and J ends lost 5 bases and 6 bases respectively, with 17 bases between them. The CDR3 reads CASSHHGGGSNSPLHF. DNA for the CDR3: TGTGCCAGCAGCCATCACGGTGGGGGGAGTAATTCACCCCTCCACTTT.

Notes on this clonotype: This may be a read error: a much more frequent sequence differs by one nucleotide. The rearrangement links TRBV12-3 or TRBV12-4 to TRBJ1-1, with D uncertain. There are 14 residues in the CDR3. The V and J ends lost 7 bases and 4 bases respectively, with 16 bases between them. The CDR3 spells CASTGQLKITEAFF. The CDR3 region has the DNA TGTGCCAGCACCGGGCAACTAAAGATCACTGAAGCTTTCTTT.

In this sample, this clonotype turned up many times. V gene TRBV7-8 combines with J gene TRBJ2-7; 8 bases match TRBD1. Trimming removed 5 bases from V and 4 bases from J; junction bases left unmatched: 16. The CDR3 runs to 17 residues. The germline CDR1 and CDR2 sequences are SGHVS and FQNEAQ. The chain's CDR3 is CASSPLRTGQEAYEQYF. The CDR3 DNA reads as TGTGCCAGCAGCCCTCTCCGCACGGGACAGGAGGCTTACGAGCAGTACTTC.

This clonotype was picked up many times. The chain employs TRBV6-1 and TRBJ1-2; D is unclear. Germline CDR1 MNHNS, CDR2 SASEGT. The CDR3 is made up of 14 amino acids. Trimming shortened V by 7 bases and J by 0 bases, and 12 bases separated the two germline ends. CDR3 nucleotide sequence: TGTGCCAGCACCGAGTCAACCACTAACTATGGCTACACCTTC. Its protein product is CASTESTTNYGYTF.

At least ten counts were recorded for this clonotype. V usage is TRBV27 and J usage is TRBJ2-1; D is tentatively TRBD1 or TRBD2 (5 bases each). Trimming took 4 bases from V and 6 from J, leaving 16 bases between them. The CDR3 covers 15 residues. Looked up from germline, CDR1 is MNHEY and CDR2 is SMNVEV (reference sequence). The DNA for the CDR3 is TGTGCCAGCAGTTCCCTGGGACCCCAGGTCAATGAGCAGTTCTTC. Translating it yields CASSSLGPQVNEQFF.

This clonotype occurred many times. V gene TRBV12-3 or TRBV12-4 combines with J gene TRBJ2-2, with D possibly being TRBD2 (5 bases). CDR3 size: 12 residues. V was shortened by 8 bases and J by 7 bases, with 11 bases between the two germline ends. CDR3 sequence reads: CASSRGLGELFF. The CDR3 DNA sequence: TGTGCCAGCTCGCGAGGGCTCGGGGAGCTGTTTTTT.

This clonotype was found a few times. The chain couples TRBV6-1 to TRBJ1-2; 7 bases agree with TRBD1. Looked up from germline, CDR1 is MNHNS and CDR2 is SASEGT. Germline trimming cut 5 bases from V and 4 bases from J; bases unmatched to any gene: 10. This CDR3 has 15 residues. The CDR3: CASSIMTGQSYGYTF. CDR3 bases: TGTGCCAGCAGTATCATGACAGGGCAAAGCTATGGCTACACCTTC.

This clonotype was counted many times. The chain couples TRBV7-2 to TRBJ2-3, with 11 bases identical to TRBD2. The germline V gene has CDR1 SGHTA and CDR2 FQGNSA. The CDR3 is 18 amino acids. The V gene end was trimmed by 0 bases and the J gene end by 0 bases; junction bases not matched to a gene: 5. CDR3 bases: TGTGCCAGCAGCTTAGCGGGACTAGCGGAGGGGAGCACAGATACGCAGTATTTT. Its protein is CASSLAGLAEGSTDTQYF.

The V call is TRBV10-3, the J call TRBJ2-1; D gene unclear. Germline assignment: CDR1 ENHRY and CDR2 SYGVKD. With 4 bases removed from V and 0 bases from J, the gap between germline ends came to 16 bases. The CDR3 length is 17 residues. The CDR3 region is CAISGTFRATSYNEQFF. DNA of the CDR3: TGTGCCATCAGTGGGACCTTTAGGGCCACCTCCTACAATGAGCAGTTCTTC.

This clonotype has more than one count but fewer than ten. The genes are TRBV9 and TRBJ2-2, with D possibly called TRBD1 or TRBD2 (5 bases each). In germline, CDR1 is SGDLS, CDR2 YYNGEE. The CDR3 length is 15 residues. Trimming took 2 bases from V and 4 from J, leaving 12 bases between them. The CDR3 reads CASSVWGSGTGELFF. The CDR3, as DNA: TGTGCCAGCAGCGTTTGGGGGAGTGGCACCGGGGAGCTGTTTTTT.